This section outlines one TCR beta chain sequence together with its context. Germline CDR1 and CDR2: SQVTM and ANQGSEA. V dropped 3 bases and J dropped 6; count of bases not matched to a gene: 5. This CDR3 is 13 amino acids long. The sample belongs to a study of CD8+ T cells in alopecia areata. PBMC-derived CD4+ and CD8+ T cells were sorted. The sequencing template was cDNA reverse transcribed from extracted RNA. The data were produced by immunoSEQ multiplex PCR, yet TCRdb's version contains in-frame clones alone and is incomplete. The repertoire holds 110,000 or so clones, with over 60% as singletons.

The chain carries TRBV29-1 and TRBJ2-7, with TRBD2 identical over 10 bases. This receptor was obtained from a human donor in good health. Sequencing was done on a sample of CD4+ T cells sorted from blood. CDR3 nucleotide sequence: TGCAGCGTTGACGCAGCGGGGGGGCCCGAGCAGTACTTC. Protein product: CSVDAAGGPEQYF.